This T cell receptor (beta chain) was obtained from a study of cytomegalovirus exposure and HLA in healthy donors. Study information: There were around 100 million unique TCR beta sequences, drawn from approximately 190 million T cells, in an earlier analysis. For the 300 to 400 genotyped donors, more than 80% fell within the Caucasian-associated ancestry cluster.

13 Jbeta primers and 60 Vbeta primers were used for the PCR. Profiling relied on immunoSEQ multiplex PCR, and the TCRdb table lists in-frame clones only, not all of them. The table has about 120,000 clones, around 83% seen once. Study results and caveats: The study carried out a later analysis of TCR beta sequences. It associated about 15,000 of them with specific HLA alleles at a false discovery rate of 0.05.

Comments on this clone: Its antigen is as yet unknown.

CDR3 size: 16 residues. Germline V gives CDR1 SGHRS, CDR2 YFSETQ. The J segment lost 0 bases and the V segment lost 0 bases, leaving 4 bases of the junction unmatched. Though probably carrying unrecorded immune exposures, donors were nominally healthy at sampling. Source material: PBMCs. The V gene is TRBV5-1, the J gene TRBJ2-7; 9 nucleotides line up with TRBD1. This TCR was recovered from a woman between 55 and 75 years old in good health and CMV-seropositive. The CDR3 sequence: CASSLVGQGSSYEQYF. The CDR3 DNA is TGCGCCAGCAGCTTGGTCGGACAGGGGAGCTCCTACGAGCAGTACTTC.